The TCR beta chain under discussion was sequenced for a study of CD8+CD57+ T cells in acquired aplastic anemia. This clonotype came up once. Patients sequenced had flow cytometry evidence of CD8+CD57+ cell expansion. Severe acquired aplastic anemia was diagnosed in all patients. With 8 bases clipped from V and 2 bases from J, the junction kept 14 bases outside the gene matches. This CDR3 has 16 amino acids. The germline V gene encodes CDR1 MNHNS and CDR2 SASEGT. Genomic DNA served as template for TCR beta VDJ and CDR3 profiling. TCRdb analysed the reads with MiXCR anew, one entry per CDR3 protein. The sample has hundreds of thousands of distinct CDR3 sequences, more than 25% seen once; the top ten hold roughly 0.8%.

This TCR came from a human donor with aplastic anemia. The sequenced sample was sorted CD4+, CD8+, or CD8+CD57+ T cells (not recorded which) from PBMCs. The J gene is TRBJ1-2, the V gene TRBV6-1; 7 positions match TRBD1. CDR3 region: CASGSGSGTANYGYTF. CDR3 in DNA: TGTGCCAGCGGCTCCGGGTCCGGGACAGCAAACTATGGCTACACCTTC.